This T cell receptor (beta chain) was observed in a study of cytomegalovirus exposure and HLA in healthy donors. To note about this clone: Its antigen is as yet unknown.

The study ran its PCR with 60 Vbeta and 13 Jbeta primers. The method was immunoSEQ multiplex PCR; TCRdb's version includes in-frame clones alone and lacks a portion of them. The sample records about 180,000 clones, 80% to 90% being singletons. Study-level results: Indistinguishable V segments such as TRBV6-2 and TRBV6-3 were excluded. Most subjects' HLA-A and HLA-B alleles were reportedly predicted from TCR beta sequences. The study flagged some 180 TCR beta chains as cytomegalovirus-associated.

From germline, CDR1 is ENHRY and CDR2 SYGVKD. The germline V and J ends were trimmed by 1 base and 7 bases, with 5 bases remaining between them. This CDR3 is 13 amino acids long. The chain links TRBV10-3 to TRBJ1-6; no firm D call. This clonotype was obtained from a woman aged 18-29 years in good health and CMV-seropositive. The sequencing sample was made of PBMCs. The CDR3 nucleotides read TGTGCCATCAGTGAGTGGGAGAATTCACCCCTCCACTTT. Translation gives CAISEWENSPLHF.